The 16 T cell receptor beta chains listed next were all sequenced from one sample in a study of regulatory T cells in long-lasting Graves disease. Relying on iRepertoire HTBI primers and Arm-PCR of CDR3 regions, the team built TCR beta libraries. TCRdb reprocessed the multiplex PCR reads with MiXCR, giving one entry per CDR3 protein. The sample consists of about 450,000 distinct CDR3 sequences, approximately 14% of them appearing once. Described time point: newly diagnosed GD, antithyroid drugs for less than 3 months. Making the TCR library involved RNA that had been extracted from PBMCs. Another study also made use of these data, one on T cells in Graves' hyperthyroidism and ophthalmopathy.

The specimen comprised peripheral blood mononuclear cells (PBMCs), sampled at new diagnosis, from a patient treated with antithyroid drugs. These receptors were obtained from a woman between 50 and 59 years old with Graves disease.

The CDR3 DNA sequence: TGCGCCAGCAGCTTTACTAGCGGGCCTTCCTACAATGAGCAGTTCTTC. Translated, it gives CASSFTSGPSYNEQFF. The rearrangement joins TRBV5-1 to TRBJ2-1, with 9 bases that match TRBD2. V shed 2 bases and J 1 base; nucleotides not matched to a gene: 4. The germline V gene has CDR1 SGHRS and CDR2 YFSETQ. The CDR3 is 16 residues long.

This clonotype was detected only a few times. The chain uses TRBV20-1 and TRBJ2-7, with TRBD2 matching 9 bases. The CDR3 spans 15 residues. Germline values: CDR1 DFQATT, CDR2 SNEGSKA (reference sequence). V gave up 3 bases and J gave up 9 bases; unmatched junction bases: 15. CDR3 in DNA: TGCAGTGCTAGCCTAGCGGGATCGTGGTCGGCTGGGCAGTACTTC. Encoded protein: CSASLAGSWSAGQYF.

This clonotype has a handful of counts. The chain links TRBV19 to TRBJ2-5; possibly TRBD1 or TRBD2 for D (5 bases each). The CDR3 is 13 residues long. CDR1 and CDR2 (germline): LNHDA, SQIVND (reference sequence). CDR3 nucleotide sequence: TGTGCTTCTCGCCGGGGCGGACAAGAGACCCAGTACTTC. It specifies CASRRGGQETQYF.

This clonotype was counted at least ten times. This chain links TRBV30 with TRBJ1-5, with D unclear. The germline CDR1 and CDR2 sequences are GTSNPN and SVGIG (reference sequence). The CDR3 is 14 amino acids. V was trimmed by 8 bases and J by 9 bases, leaving 23 bases between them. The CDR3 reads CAMIGYGESGPQHF. In DNA form, the CDR3 reads TGTGCCATGATAGGTTATGGGGAATCGGGGCCCCAGCATTTT.

This clonotype came up many times. The chain carries TRBV25-1 and TRBJ2-7; TRBD2 matches at 8 bases. The J segment lost 2 bases and the V segment lost 1 base, leaving 7 bases of the junction unmatched. Germline V gene sequence: CDR1 MGHDK, CDR2 SYGVNS. The length of the CDR3 is 16 residues. The DNA of the CDR3 is TGTGCCAGCAGTGAATCGGGAGGGGCCACCGCCTACGAGCAGTACTTC. Its protein product is CASSESGGATAYEQYF.

This sequence joins TRBV5-4 and TRBJ2-1, with TRBD1 identical over 7 bases. Germline loops: CDR1 SGHNT, CDR2 YYREEE (reference sequence). V dropped 5 bases and J dropped 5; count of bases not matched to a gene: 10. This CDR3 is built from 15 residues. The CDR3 DNA sequence: TGTGCCAGCAGGAGGGACAGCGAAGGTCACAATGAGCAGTTCTTC. Encoded protein: CASRRDSEGHNEQFF.

The chain couples TRBV28 to TRBJ1-5; 11 bases are a match to TRBD1. The CDR3 extends over 14 amino acids. Germline lookup yields CDR1 MDHEN and CDR2 SYDVKM. With 5 bases clipped from V and 9 bases from J, the junction kept 6 bases outside the gene matches. The chain's CDR3 is CASSRDRGSRPQHF. The DNA of the CDR3 is TGTGCCAGCAGTCGGGACAGGGGGTCTCGGCCCCAGCATTTT.

In its sample, this clonotype was seen many times. This chain connects TRBV28 to TRBJ2-1; the D gene is possibly TRBD2 (7 bases). The germline V and J ends were trimmed by 7 bases and 4 bases, with 23 bases remaining between them. The germline V gene has CDR1 MDHEN and CDR2 SYDVKM. This CDR3 has 17 amino acids. The CDR3, as DNA: TGTGCCAGCAACCCGAGGGGGTCGGGGAGGGCGTACAATGAGCAGTTCTTC. Protein sequence: CASNPRGSGRAYNEQFF.

This clonotype was observed a few times. V usage is TRBV6-1 and J usage is TRBJ2-6; D not resolved. V lost 1 base and J lost 0, with 7 bases in between. The CDR3 spans 16 residues. Germline lookup yields CDR1 MNHNS and CDR2 SASEGT. The CDR3 reads CASSEEGVSGANVLTF. The DNA of the CDR3 is TGTGCCAGCAGTGAAGAAGGAGTCTCTGGGGCCAACGTCCTGACTTTC.

The chain is built from TRBV19 and TRBJ2-4; D is possibly TRBD2 (5 bases). Germline lookup yields CDR1 LNHDA and CDR2 SQIVND (reference sequence). This CDR3 is 14 amino acids long. Trimming took 3 bases from V and 9 from J, leaving 15 bases between them. Written as DNA, the CDR3 is TGTGCCAGTAGTATGGGTCTTGGGAGCGGCATTCAGTACTTC. Translating it yields CASSMGLGSGIQYF.

The sample holds a few counts of this clonotype. The chain combines TRBV9 with TRBJ2-3, with D possibly being TRBD2 (6 bases). The CDR3 length is 16 residues. From germline, CDR1 is SGDLS and CDR2 YYNGEE. Trimming pared 0 bases from V and 0 bases from J, leaving 11 bases between. CDR3 in DNA: TGTGCCAGCAGCGTAGCTCGGGAGCGGAGCACAGATACGCAGTATTTT. Translated, it gives CASSVARERSTDTQYF. Together with reference TRBV9 and TRBJ2-3, the CDR3 gives the full variable domain: DSGVTQTPKHLITATGQRVTLRCSPRSGDLSVYWYQQSLDQGLQFLIQYYNGEERAKGNILERFSAQQFPDLHSELNLSSLELGDSALYFCASSVARERSTDTQYFGPGTRLTVL.

In its sample, this clonotype was seen many times. The chain couples TRBV11-2 to TRBJ2-7, with TRBD2 matching 11 bases. Germline loops: CDR1 SGHAT, CDR2 FQNNGV. The CDR3 covers 16 residues. V shed 5 bases, J shed 4 bases, and the junction held 10 bases outside the gene matches. The CDR3 DNA follows: TGTGCCAGCAGCCCCGGACTAGCGGGTTCACAATACGAGCAGTACTTC. It codes for CASSPGLAGSQYEQYF.

At least ten counts were recorded for this clonotype. V gene TRBV29-1 combines with J gene TRBJ2-7; D is undetermined. This CDR3 has 12 amino acids. V was trimmed by 2 bases and J by 4 bases, leaving 9 bases between them. The V gene's germline CDR1 is SQVTM and CDR2 ANQGSEA. This chain's CDR3 is CSVESVAYEQYF. The CDR3 bases are TGCAGCGTTGAATCGGTCGCGTACGAGCAGTACTTC.

This clonotype occurred many times. V usage is TRBV2 and J usage is TRBJ2-7; D perhaps matches TRBD2 (5 bases). This CDR3 is 10 amino acids long. Deletions cut 8 bases from V and 5 bases from J, with 7 bases between. Germline V gene lookup returns CDR1 SNHLY and CDR2 FYNNEI. The chain's CDR3 is CASAGNEQYF. In DNA form, the CDR3 reads TGTGCCAGCGCCGGGAACGAGCAGTACTTC.

V is TRBV7-8 and J is TRBJ1-4; D possibly corresponds to TRBD1 (5 bases). Trimming removed 2 bases from V and 4 bases from J, with 20 bases in between. The CDR3 is 18 amino acids. Per the germline V gene, CDR1 is SGHVS and CDR2 is FQNEAQ. The chain's CDR3 is CASSLRAETVSYNEKLFF. The CDR3 DNA reads TGTGCCAGCAGCTTAAGGGCAGAGACAGTCTCTTATAATGAAAAACTGTTTTTT.

V and J are TRBV20-1 and TRBJ1-5; a weak D match, TRBD1 (6 bases). V shed 0 bases and J shed 4 bases, with 19 bases lying between them. This CDR3 region has 17 residues. Germline CDR1 reads DFQATT; CDR2 reads SNEGSKA (reference sequence). The CDR3 protein is CSARDLVRGGANQPQHF. CDR3 DNA sequence: TGCAGTGCTAGAGATTTAGTAAGGGGGGGCGCGAATCAGCCCCAGCATTTT.